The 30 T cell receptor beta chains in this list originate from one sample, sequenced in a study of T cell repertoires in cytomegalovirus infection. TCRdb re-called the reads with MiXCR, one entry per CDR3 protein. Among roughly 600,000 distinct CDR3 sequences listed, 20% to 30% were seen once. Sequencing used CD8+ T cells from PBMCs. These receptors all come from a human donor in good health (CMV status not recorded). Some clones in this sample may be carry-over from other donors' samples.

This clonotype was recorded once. CDR3 sequence: CASSEEPGLAGGNEQFF. Written as DNA, the CDR3 is TGTGCCAGCAGCGAGGAACCGGGACTAGCGGGGGGGAATGAGCAGTTCTTC. The rearrangement links TRBV9 to TRBJ2-1; 16 bases map to TRBD2. This CDR3 is 17 amino acids long. The J segment lost 7 bases and the V segment lost 3 bases, leaving 7 bases of the junction unmatched. The V gene's germline CDR1 is SGDLS and CDR2 YYNGEE.

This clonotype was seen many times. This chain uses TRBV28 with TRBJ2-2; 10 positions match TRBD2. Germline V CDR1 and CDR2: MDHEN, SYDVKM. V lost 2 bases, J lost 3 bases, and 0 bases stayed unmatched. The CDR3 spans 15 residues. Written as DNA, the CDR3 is TGTGCCAGCAGTTTAAGCGGGGGGGACACCGGGGAGCTGTTTTTT. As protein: CASSLSGGDTGELFF.

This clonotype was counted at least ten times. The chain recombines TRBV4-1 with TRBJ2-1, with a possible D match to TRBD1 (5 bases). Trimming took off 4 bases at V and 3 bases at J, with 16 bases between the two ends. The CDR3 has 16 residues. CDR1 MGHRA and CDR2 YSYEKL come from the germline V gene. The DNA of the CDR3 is TGCGCCAGCAGCCCCCCGGTCGGACAATTCTACAATGAGCAGTTCTTC. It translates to CASSPPVGQFYNEQFF.

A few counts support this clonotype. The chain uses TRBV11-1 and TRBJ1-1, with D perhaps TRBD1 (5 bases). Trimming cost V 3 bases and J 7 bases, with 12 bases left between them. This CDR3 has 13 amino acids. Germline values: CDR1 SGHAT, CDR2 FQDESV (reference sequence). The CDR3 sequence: CASSLTARGEAFF. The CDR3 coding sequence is TGTGCCAGCAGCTTGACAGCGAGGGGTGAAGCTTTCTTT.

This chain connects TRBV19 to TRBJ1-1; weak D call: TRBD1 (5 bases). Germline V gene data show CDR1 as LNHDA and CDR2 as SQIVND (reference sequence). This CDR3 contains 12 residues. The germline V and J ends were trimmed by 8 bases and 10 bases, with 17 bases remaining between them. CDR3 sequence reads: CASRGESIRAFF. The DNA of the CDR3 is TGTGCCAGTCGGGGGGAGAGCATTAGAGCTTTCTTT. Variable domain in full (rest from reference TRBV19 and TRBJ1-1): DGGITQSPKYLFRKEGQNVTLSCEQNLNHDAMYWYRQDPGQGLRLIYYSQIVNDFQKGDIAEGYSVSREKKESFPLTVTSAQKNPTAFYLCASRGESIRAFFGQGTRLTVV.

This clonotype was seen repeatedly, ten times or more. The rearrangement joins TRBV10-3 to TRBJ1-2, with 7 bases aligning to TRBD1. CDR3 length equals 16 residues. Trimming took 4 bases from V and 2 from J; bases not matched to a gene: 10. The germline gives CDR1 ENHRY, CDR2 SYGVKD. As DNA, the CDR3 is TGTGCCATCAGTGGTTCCCCCGGGGGACAGAACTATGGCTACACCTTC. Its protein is CAISGSPGGQNYGYTF.

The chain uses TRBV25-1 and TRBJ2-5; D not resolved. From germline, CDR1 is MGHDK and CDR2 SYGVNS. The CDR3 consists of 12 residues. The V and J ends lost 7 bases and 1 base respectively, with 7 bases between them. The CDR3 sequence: CASTSIQETQYF. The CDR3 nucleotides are TGTGCCAGCACGAGTATCCAAGAGACCCAGTACTTC.

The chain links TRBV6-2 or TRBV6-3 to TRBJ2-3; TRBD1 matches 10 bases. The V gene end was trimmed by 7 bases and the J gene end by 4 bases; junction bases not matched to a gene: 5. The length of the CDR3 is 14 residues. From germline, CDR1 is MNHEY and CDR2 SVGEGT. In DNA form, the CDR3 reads TGTGCCAGCATTCCGACAGGGGGCGCAGATACGCAGTATTTT. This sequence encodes CASIPTGGADTQYF.

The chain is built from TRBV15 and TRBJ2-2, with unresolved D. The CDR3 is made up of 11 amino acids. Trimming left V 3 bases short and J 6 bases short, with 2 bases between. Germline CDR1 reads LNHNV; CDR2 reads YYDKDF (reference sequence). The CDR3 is CATSSPGELFF. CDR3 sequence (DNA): TGTGCCACCAGCAGTCCCGGGGAGCTGTTTTTT.

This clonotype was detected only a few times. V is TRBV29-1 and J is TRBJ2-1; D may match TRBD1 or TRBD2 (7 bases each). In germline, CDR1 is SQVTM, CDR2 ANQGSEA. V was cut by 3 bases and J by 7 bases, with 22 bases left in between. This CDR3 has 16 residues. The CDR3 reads CSVDHPGGEWANEQFF. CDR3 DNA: TGCAGCGTTGACCACCCAGGGGGGGAGTGGGCGAATGAGCAGTTCTTC.

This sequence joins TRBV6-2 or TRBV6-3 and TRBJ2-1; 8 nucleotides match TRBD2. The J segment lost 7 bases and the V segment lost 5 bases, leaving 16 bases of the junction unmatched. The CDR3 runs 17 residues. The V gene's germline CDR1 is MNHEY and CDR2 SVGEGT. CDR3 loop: CASSLSPQRGKMNEQFF. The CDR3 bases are TGTGCCAGCAGTCTCAGCCCCCAGCGGGGGAAGATGAATGAGCAGTTCTTC.

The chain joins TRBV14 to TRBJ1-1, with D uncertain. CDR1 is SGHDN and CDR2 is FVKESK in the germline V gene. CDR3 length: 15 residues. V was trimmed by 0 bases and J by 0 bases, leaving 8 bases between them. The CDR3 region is CASSQDIGVNTEAFF. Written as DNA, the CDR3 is TGTGCCAGCAGCCAAGACATTGGGGTGAACACTGAAGCTTTCTTT. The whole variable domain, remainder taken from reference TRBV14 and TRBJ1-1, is EAGVTQFPSHSVIEKGQTVTLRCDPISGHDNLYWYRRVMGKEIKFLLHFVKESKQDESGMPNNRFLAERTGGTYSTLKVQPAELEDSGVYFCASSQDIGVNTEAFFGQGTRLTVV.

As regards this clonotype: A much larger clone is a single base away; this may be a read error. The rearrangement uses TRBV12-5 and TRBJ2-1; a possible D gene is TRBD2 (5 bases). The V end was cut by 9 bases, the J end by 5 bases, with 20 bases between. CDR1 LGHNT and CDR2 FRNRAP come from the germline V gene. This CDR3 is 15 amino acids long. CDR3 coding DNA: TGTGCTAGCGGGCTTGATACTAACGGGGACAATGAGCAGTTCTTC. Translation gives CASGLDTNGDNEQFF.

CDR3 sequence (DNA): TGTGCCAGCAGCTCCCGAGGGTCAGAGACCCAGTACTTC. This gives the protein CASSSRGSETQYF. J is TRBJ2-5 and V is TRBV13; tentative D call: TRBD2 (5 bases). The V end lost 4 bases, the J end lost 4 bases, and 10 bases lay between the germline ends. Germline loops: CDR1 PRHDT, CDR2 FYEKMQ (reference sequence). The CDR3 runs to 13 residues.

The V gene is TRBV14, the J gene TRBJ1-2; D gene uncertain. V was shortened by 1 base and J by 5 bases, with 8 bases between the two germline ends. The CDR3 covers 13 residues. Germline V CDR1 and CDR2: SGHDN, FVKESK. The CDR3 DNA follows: TGTGCCAGCAGCCAAGCTCTAAAGTATGGCTACACCTTC. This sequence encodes CASSQALKYGYTF.

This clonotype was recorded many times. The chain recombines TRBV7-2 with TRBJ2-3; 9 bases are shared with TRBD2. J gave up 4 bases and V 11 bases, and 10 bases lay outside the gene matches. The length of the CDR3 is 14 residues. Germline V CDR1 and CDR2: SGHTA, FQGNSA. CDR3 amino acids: CARRGSGGADTQYF. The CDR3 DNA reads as TGTGCCCGAAGGGGTAGCGGGGGTGCAGATACGCAGTATTTT.

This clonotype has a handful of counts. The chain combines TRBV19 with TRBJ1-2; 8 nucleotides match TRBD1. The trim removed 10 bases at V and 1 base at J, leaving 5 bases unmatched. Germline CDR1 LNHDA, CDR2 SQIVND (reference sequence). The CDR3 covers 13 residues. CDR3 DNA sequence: TGTGCCACCCCGGGACAGGATAACTATGGCTACACCTTC. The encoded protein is CATPGQDNYGYTF.

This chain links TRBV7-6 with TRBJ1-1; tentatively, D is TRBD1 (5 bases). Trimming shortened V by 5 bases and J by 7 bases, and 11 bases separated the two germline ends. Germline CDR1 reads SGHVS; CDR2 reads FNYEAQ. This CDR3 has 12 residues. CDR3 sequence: CASSPDSLEAFF. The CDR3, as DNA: TGTGCCAGCAGCCCCGACAGCCTTGAAGCTTTCTTT. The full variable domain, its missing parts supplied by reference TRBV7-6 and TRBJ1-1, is GAGVSQSPRYKVTKRGQDVALRCDPISGHVSLYWYRQALGQGPEFLTYFNYEAQQDKSGLPNDRFSAERPEGSISTLTIQRTEQRDSAMYRCASSPDSLEAFFGQGTRLTVV.

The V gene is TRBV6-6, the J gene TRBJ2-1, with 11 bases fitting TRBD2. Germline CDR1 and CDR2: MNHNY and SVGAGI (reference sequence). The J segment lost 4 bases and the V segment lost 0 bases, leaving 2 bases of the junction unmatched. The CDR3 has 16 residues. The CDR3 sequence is CASSYSGLADYNEQFF. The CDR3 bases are TGTGCCAGCAGTTACTCGGGACTAGCGGATTACAATGAGCAGTTCTTC.

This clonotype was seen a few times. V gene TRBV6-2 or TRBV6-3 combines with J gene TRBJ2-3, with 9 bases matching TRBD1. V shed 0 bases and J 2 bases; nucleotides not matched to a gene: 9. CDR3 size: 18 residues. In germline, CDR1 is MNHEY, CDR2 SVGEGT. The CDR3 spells CASSYSNSGTGLTDTQYF. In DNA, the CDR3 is TGTGCCAGCAGTTACTCGAATAGTGGGACAGGGCTCACAGATACGCAGTATTTT.

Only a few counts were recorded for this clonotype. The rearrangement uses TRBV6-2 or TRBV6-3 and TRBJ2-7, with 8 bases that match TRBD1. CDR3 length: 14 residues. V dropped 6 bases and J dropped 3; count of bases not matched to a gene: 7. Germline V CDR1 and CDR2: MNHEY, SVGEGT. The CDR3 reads CASSLTGDHYEQYV. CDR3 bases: TGTGCCAGCAGCTTGACAGGGGACCACTACGAGCAGTACGTC.

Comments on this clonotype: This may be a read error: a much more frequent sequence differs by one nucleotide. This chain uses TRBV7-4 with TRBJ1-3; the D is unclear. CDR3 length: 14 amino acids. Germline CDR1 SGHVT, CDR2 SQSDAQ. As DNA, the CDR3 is TGTGTCAGCAGCCCGCCTATTTCTGGAAACACCATATATTTT. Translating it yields CVSSPPISGNTIYF. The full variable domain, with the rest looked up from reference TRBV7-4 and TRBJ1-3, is GAGVSQSPRYKVAKRGRDVALRCDSISGHVTLYWYRQTLGQGSEVLTYSQSDAQRDKSGRPSGRFSAERPERSVSTLKIQRTEQGDSAVYLCVSSPPISGNTIYFGEGSWLTVV.

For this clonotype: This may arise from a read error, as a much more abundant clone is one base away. DNA of the CDR3: TGTACCAGCAGTTCGACCCGGGACAGAGTCTACGAGCAGTACTTC. Translated: CTSSSTRDRVYEQYF. The V gene is TRBV12-3 or TRBV12-4, the J gene TRBJ2-7; 7 bases align to TRBD1. This CDR3 is built from 15 residues.

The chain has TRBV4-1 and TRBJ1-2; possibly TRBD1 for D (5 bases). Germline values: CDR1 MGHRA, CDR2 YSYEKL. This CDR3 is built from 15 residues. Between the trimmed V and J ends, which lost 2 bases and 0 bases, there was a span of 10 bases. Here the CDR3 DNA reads TGCGCCAGCAGCCAAACCGGGACGGCTAACTATGGCTACACCTTC. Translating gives CASSQTGTANYGYTF.

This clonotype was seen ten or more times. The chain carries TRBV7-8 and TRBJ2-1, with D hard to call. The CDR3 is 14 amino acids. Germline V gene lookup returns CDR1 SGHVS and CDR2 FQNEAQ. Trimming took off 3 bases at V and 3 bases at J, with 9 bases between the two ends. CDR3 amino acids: CASSLNRNYNEQFF. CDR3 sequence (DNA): TGTGCCAGCAGCTTGAACAGAAACTACAATGAGCAGTTCTTC.

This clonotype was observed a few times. CDR3 sequence reads: CSAENTDTQYF. CDR3 bases: TGCAGCGCAGAGAACACAGATACGCAGTATTTT. This rearrangement joins TRBV29-1 to TRBJ2-3; D gene unclear. V lost 7 bases and J lost 2, with 7 bases in between. Looked up from germline, CDR1 is SQVTM and CDR2 is ANQGSEA. The CDR3 runs to 11 residues.

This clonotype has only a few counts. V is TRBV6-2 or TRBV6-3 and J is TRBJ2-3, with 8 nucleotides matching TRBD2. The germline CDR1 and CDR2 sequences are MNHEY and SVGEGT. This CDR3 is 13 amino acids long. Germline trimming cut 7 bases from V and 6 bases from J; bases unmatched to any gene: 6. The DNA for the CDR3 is TGTGCCAGCAACGGGGGGGCCTATGATACGCAGTATTTT. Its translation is CASNGGAYDTQYF.

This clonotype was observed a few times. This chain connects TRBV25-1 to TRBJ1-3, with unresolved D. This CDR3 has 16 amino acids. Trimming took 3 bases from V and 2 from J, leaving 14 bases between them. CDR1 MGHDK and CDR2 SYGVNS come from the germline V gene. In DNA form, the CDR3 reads TGTGCCAGCAGTGAGACTCCGTTGGCACCTGGAAACACCATATATTTT. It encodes CASSETPLAPGNTIYF.

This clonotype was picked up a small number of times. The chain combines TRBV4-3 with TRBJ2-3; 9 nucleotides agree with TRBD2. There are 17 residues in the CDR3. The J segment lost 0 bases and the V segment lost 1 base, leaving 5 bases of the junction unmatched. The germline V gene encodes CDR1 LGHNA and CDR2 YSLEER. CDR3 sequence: CASSQGPSGASTDTQYF. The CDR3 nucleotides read TGCGCCAGCAGCCAAGGGCCTAGCGGGGCTAGCACAGATACGCAGTATTTT.

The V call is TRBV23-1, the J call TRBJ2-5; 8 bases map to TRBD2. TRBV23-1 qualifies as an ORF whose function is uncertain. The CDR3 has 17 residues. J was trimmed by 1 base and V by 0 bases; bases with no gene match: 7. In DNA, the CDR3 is TGCGCCAGCAGTCAATCCCGTCCGGGGGGGGTCCAAGAGACCCAGTACTTC. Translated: CASSQSRPGGVQETQYF.